This T cell receptor beta chain was found in a study of metastatic and nonmetastatic thyroid tumors. Study findings and constraints: For both blood and tumor, malignant thyroid tumors reportedly showed significantly higher TCR beta diversity than benign nodules did.

How the authors handled the data: To classify distant metastasis in papillary thyroid cancer, a model was built from CDR3 differences across clinicopathological groups. TCRdb re-called clones via MiXCR from the PCR reads. The V and J calls were not made by the authors but by TCRdb's processing. The table includes around 16,000 clones, about a sixth detected once. CDR1 MDHEN and CDR2 SYDVKM come from the germline V gene. The CDR3 runs to 14 residues. Trimming removed 6 bases at V and 4 bases at J, with 15 bases between. This clone counts as medium-sized (0.01 to 0.1%). The antigen is unknown. All patients were treatment-naive before thyroid surgery.

The sample consisted of blood. The V call is TRBV28, the J call TRBJ1-2; D is ambiguous. The receptor comes from a female donor with papillary thyroid cancer or a benign thyroid nodule (not recorded which). Some clones in this sample may be carry-over from other donors' samples. The CDR3 region is CASRSLGRTYGYTF. As DNA, the CDR3 is TGTGCCAGCAGGAGTCTTGGACGGACCTATGGCTACACCTTC.